This TCR beta chain came from a study of shared clonotypes between healthy human individuals. Sequencing used immunoSEQ multiplex PCR; TCRdb keeps in-frame clones, though not all of them. The data show roughly 2.5 million clones, with roughly nine tenths seen just once and over 0.12% held by the top ten. Germline CDR1 SGHTA, CDR2 FQGNSA. The V and J ends lost 4 bases and 3 bases, in that order; junction bases with no gene match: 9. The CDR3 is 19 residues long. Source material: naive CD4+ T cells sorted from blood. Subset indicated: CD45RA+ positively selected. This TCR was sampled from a man aged 18 to 29 in good health. The rearrangement links TRBV7-2 to TRBJ2-1, with 16 bases identical to TRBD2. The CDR3 region is CASSSGLAGGVRYYNEQFF. CDR3 coding DNA: TGTGCCAGCAGCTCGGGACTAGCGGGAGGGGTGCGTTACTACAATGAGCAGTTCTTC.